The 22 T cell receptor beta chains below were found in one sample sequenced in a study of immune heterogeneity within non-small cell lung tumors. Amplifying TCR beta CDR3 involved multiplex PCR carried out with 32 V and 13 J primers. Each CDR3 protein is one row after TCRdb ran MiXCR on the multiplex PCR reads. The profile shows about 2,500 distinct CDR3 sequences, around half of them singletons. Template was bulk tumor genomic DNA, 500 to 650 ng per sample. Spaced far apart, several biopsies were taken from each primary tumor during surgery. Enrolled individuals presented with untreated, newly diagnosed non-small cell lung cancer and received curative surgery. The specimen sequenced was lung tumor tissue. The source is a man aged 45-65 years with non-small cell lung cancer.

This chain connects TRBV3-1 to TRBJ2-5, with 12 bases identical to TRBD2. Germline assignment: CDR1 LGHDT and CDR2 YNNKEL (reference sequence). This CDR3 has 16 residues. Unmatched junction bases numbered 15, after V lost 7 bases and J lost 9 bases. CDR3 residues: CASIPPTSGRSVPQYF. The CDR3 DNA reads TGTGCCAGCATCCCCCCGACTAGCGGGAGAAGTGTTCCCCAGTACTTC.

By share, this clonotype ranks as hyperexpanded (1% or more). CDR3 sequence reads: CASSRIADLADTQYF. The CDR3 DNA sequence: TGCGCCAGCAGCCGAATAGCGGATTTAGCGGATACGCAGTATTTT. V is TRBV4-1 and J is TRBJ2-3; weak D call: TRBD2 (6 bases). Germline V CDR1 and CDR2: MGHRA, YSYEKL. This CDR3 contains 15 residues. The V end was cut by 4 bases, the J end by 6 bases, with 17 bases between.

J is TRBJ2-7 and V is TRBV27; possibly TRBD1 for D (6 bases). Germline assignment: CDR1 MNHEY and CDR2 SMNVEV (reference sequence). V lost 6 bases and J lost 5, with 17 bases in between. The length of the CDR3 is 14 residues. The CDR3 reads CASSQQGPRDEQYF. CDR3 sequence (DNA): TGTGCCAGCAGCCAACAGGGTCCTAGGGACGAGCAGTACTTC.

CDR3 nucleotides: TGTGCCAGCAGTTTCATCCCGGTCAGCAATCAGCCCCAGCATTTT. Protein sequence: CASSFIPVSNQPQHF. The chain couples TRBV27 to TRBJ1-5; D is ambiguous. This CDR3 has 15 residues. The germline V gene encodes CDR1 MNHEY and CDR2 SMNVEV (reference sequence). V was shortened by 3 bases and J by 1 base, with 10 bases between the two germline ends.

The chain combines TRBV2 with TRBJ1-2; possible D gene TRBD1, 6 bases. The CDR3 runs 16 residues. The V end lost 5 bases, the J end lost 4 bases, and 20 bases lay between the germline ends. In germline, CDR1 is SNHLY, CDR2 FYNNEI. For the CDR3, the DNA is TGTGCCAGCAGTAACCCCGAGACAGGAGGTTCCTATGGCTACACCTTC. Translation gives CASSNPETGGSYGYTF. Filled out from reference TRBV2 and TRBJ1-2, the complete variable domain reads EPEVTQTPSHQVTQMGQEVILRCVPISNHLYFYWYRQILGQKVEFLVSFYNNEISEKSEIFDDQFSVERPDGSNFTLKIRSTKLEDSAMYFCASSNPETGGSYGYTFGSGTRLTVV.

CDR3 region: CASSLPGGAEQYF. The CDR3 nucleotides read TGTGCCAGCAGCCTACCAGGCGGTGCCGAGCAGTACTTC. V usage is TRBV7-9 and J usage is TRBJ2-7; D uncertain. Trimming pared 5 bases from V and 6 bases from J, leaving 14 bases between. The length of the CDR3 is 13 residues. Germline V gene lookup returns CDR1 SEHNR and CDR2 FQNEAQ (reference sequence).

This clonotype was found once. The chain couples TRBV5-1 to TRBJ2-7; 10 bases are a match to TRBD1. Germline CDR1 is SGHRS and CDR2 is YFSETQ. The J segment lost 2 bases and the V segment lost 0 bases, leaving 2 bases of the junction unmatched. The CDR3 length is 15 residues. CDR3 DNA sequence: TGCGCCAGCAGCTTGGAGGGACAGGGGACCTACGAGCAGTACTTC. Translation gives CASSLEGQGTYEQYF.

The chain recombines TRBV6-1 with TRBJ2-3; the match to TRBD1 covers 8 bases. The V segment lost 6 bases and the J segment 7 bases; nucleotides outside the gene matches: 15. CDR3 length: 16 amino acids. Looked up from germline, CDR1 is MNHNS and CDR2 is SASEGT. The CDR3 loop is CASSDRGQHLKYTQYF. The CDR3 DNA reads TGTGCCAGCAGCGACAGGGGACAGCACTTAAAGTATACGCAGTATTTT.

This chain uses TRBV28 with TRBJ1-6, with TRBD1 matching over 9 bases. The CDR3 has 14 residues. Germline values: CDR1 MDHEN, CDR2 SYDVKM. V lost 2 bases, J lost 10 bases, and 3 bases stayed unmatched. The CDR3 loop is CASSLGTGHSPLHF. The CDR3 coding sequence is TGTGCCAGCAGTTTAGGGACAGGGCACTCACCCCTCCACTTT.

Written as DNA, the CDR3 is TGTGCCAGCAGTACCGGACAGGGTTATGGCTACACCTTC. It codes for CASSTGQGYGYTF. J is TRBJ1-2 and V is TRBV28; 8 nucleotides line up with TRBD1. Germline assignment: CDR1 MDHEN and CDR2 SYDVKM. CDR3 length: 13 residues. With 5 bases clipped from V and 5 bases from J, the junction kept 4 bases outside the gene matches.

V usage is TRBV28 and J usage is TRBJ1-5, with 7 bases matching TRBD1. The CDR3 runs to 15 residues. Germline loops: CDR1 MDHEN, CDR2 SYDVKM. The junction had 4 bases not matched to a gene; V was cut back by 4 bases and J by 1 base. The DNA for the CDR3 is TGTGCCAGCAGTTGGGGACAGACGAGCAATCAGCCCCAGCATTTT. It translates to CASSWGQTSNQPQHF.

The chain recombines TRBV20-1 with TRBJ2-7; D could derive from TRBD1 or TRBD2 (5 bases each). Germline values: CDR1 DFQATT, CDR2 SNEGSKA (reference sequence). V was trimmed by 6 bases and J by 5 bases, leaving 11 bases between them. CDR3 length: 11 amino acids. The CDR3 is CSAGQGDEQYF. The CDR3 DNA reads as TGCAGTGCGGGTCAGGGAGACGAGCAGTACTTC.

The CDR3 region is CASSWTGANTEAFF. Here the CDR3 DNA reads TGTGCCAGCAGTTGGACAGGCGCGAACACTGAAGCTTTCTTT. V gene TRBV12-3 or TRBV12-4 combines with J gene TRBJ1-1, with TRBD1 matching over 7 bases. With V trimmed by 4 bases and J by 1 base, 3 bases remained unmatched. This CDR3 contains 14 residues.

V usage is TRBV2 and J usage is TRBJ1-6, with TRBD1 as a possible D gene (6 bases). Germline CDR1 is SNHLY and CDR2 is FYNNEI. Trimming pared 4 bases from V and 7 bases from J, leaving 11 bases between. CDR3 length: 14 amino acids. CDR3 sequence reads: CASSGLGANSPLHF. As DNA, the CDR3 is TGTGCCAGCAGTGGACTGGGGGCAAATTCACCCCTCCACTTT.

This clonotype is judged medium-sized (0.01 to 0.1%). The chain combines TRBV11-2 with TRBJ1-3; D is ambiguous. The CDR3 extends over 16 amino acids. The germline CDR1 and CDR2 sequences are SGHAT and FQNNGV. V lost 3 bases, J lost 0 bases, and 12 bases lay in between. The CDR3 sequence: CASSLFSVYSGNTIYF. CDR3 in DNA: TGTGCCAGCAGCTTGTTCTCTGTATACTCTGGAAACACCATATATTTT.

The gene calls are TRBV11-2 and TRBJ1-5; D is unclear. Trimming shortened V by 1 base and J by 0 bases, and 7 bases separated the two germline ends. CDR1 and CDR2 (germline): SGHAT, FQNNGV. This CDR3 has 15 amino acids. CDR3 bases: TGTGCCAGCAGCTTAGCAGATTCTAGCAATCAGCCCCAGCATTTT. Protein sequence: CASSLADSSNQPQHF. Together with reference TRBV11-2 and TRBJ1-5, the CDR3 gives the full variable domain: EAGVAQSPRYKIIEKRQSVAFWCNPISGHATLYWYQQILGQGPKLLIQFQNNGVVDDSQLPKDRFSAERLKGVDSTLKIQPAKLEDSAVYLCASSLADSSNQPQHFGDGTRLSIL.

This chain links TRBV20-1 with TRBJ2-7, with D maybe TRBD2 (5 bases). This CDR3 comprises 12 residues. Germline assignment: CDR1 DFQATT and CDR2 SNEGSKA (reference sequence). Trimming left V 6 bases short and J 0 bases short, with 9 bases between. The CDR3 is CSARGISYEQYF. The CDR3, as DNA: TGCAGTGCCCGGGGAATCTCCTACGAGCAGTACTTC.

This clonotype was detected only a few times. The chain couples TRBV3-1 to TRBJ2-3, with a tentative D call TRBD2 (6 bases). CDR1 is LGHDT, CDR2 YNNKEL, per germline (reference sequence). This CDR3 region has 16 residues. V dropped 6 bases and J dropped 0 bases, with 16 bases sitting between them. The CDR3 nucleotides read TGTGCCAGCAGTTCCCTAGTTCGGGGGAGCACAGATACGCAGTATTTT. This sequence encodes CASSSLVRGSTDTQYF.

This clonotype is medium-sized within its sample. The gene calls are TRBV20-1 and TRBJ2-1; D is unresolved. Trimming removed 5 bases at V and 12 bases at J, with 17 bases between. Per germline, CDR1 DFQATT and CDR2 SNEGSKA (reference sequence). CDR3 length: 12 residues. Here the CDR3 DNA reads TGCAGTGCTGCTAGACCCCCTGGTTGGCAGTTCTTC. This codes for CSAARPPGWQFF.

In this sample, this clonotype turned up a few times. The rearrangement joins TRBV28 to TRBJ1-4; D remains unclear. Trimming removed 6 bases at V and 8 bases at J, with 10 bases between. From germline, CDR1 is MDHEN and CDR2 SYDVKM. CDR3 length equals 12 residues. The CDR3 here is CASSPMAEKLFF. Here the CDR3 DNA reads TGTGCCAGCAGCCCTATGGCGGAAAAACTGTTTTTT. The variable domain in full, completed from reference TRBV28 and TRBJ1-4, reads DVKVTQSSRYLVKRTGEKVFLECVQDMDHENMFWYRQDPGLGLRLIYFSYDVKMKEKGDIPEGYSVSREKKERFSLILESASTNQTSMYLCASSPMAEKLFFGSGTQLSVL.

The rearrangement uses TRBV5-5 and TRBJ1-1; D not certain. The CDR3 covers 15 residues. Germline CDR1 SGHKS, CDR2 YYEKEE (reference sequence). V lost 6 bases and J lost 5, with 20 bases in between. CDR3 residues: CASIFLDGSGTEAFF. The CDR3 coding sequence is TGTGCCAGCATCTTCCTCGACGGGTCGGGTACTGAAGCTTTCTTT.

The V gene is TRBV20-1, the J gene TRBJ2-1; 12 bases match TRBD2. The length of the CDR3 is 13 residues. CDR1 and CDR2 (germline): DFQATT, SNEGSKA (reference sequence). V was pared by 6 bases and J by 7 bases, with 4 bases of the junction left unmatched. CDR3 sequence: CSAIGLAGNEQFF. The CDR3 nucleotides read TGCAGTGCCATCGGACTAGCGGGAAATGAGCAGTTCTTC.